This T cell receptor (beta chain) is drawn from a study of Ad26.COV2.S vaccination and SARS-CoV-2 variants. The overall study: Once, or twice with 56 days between doses, Ad26.COV2.S was given intramuscularly.

This CDR3 contains 15 residues. Germline V gene sequence: CDR1 LNHDA, CDR2 SQIVND (reference sequence). Trimming took 4 bases from V and 3 from J, leaving 15 bases between them. Produced via immunoSEQ multiplex PCR; TCRdb's table is partial and in-frame only. The data contain some 520,000 clones, roughly nine tenths of them singletons. The sample's treatment: around 19 received Ad26.COV2.S at low or high dose, single or two shots; 5 received placebo; per-sample allocation not given. On day 63 after the first injection, vaccine and placebo recipients gave samples. The source was peripheral blood, collected in a trial of Ad26.COV2.S vaccine versus placebo. The sequence derives from a person aged 18-65 years who received the Ad26.COV2.S COVID-19 vaccine or a placebo. The chain uses TRBV19 and TRBJ1-2, with D unresolved. The CDR3 DNA sequence: TGTGCCAGTAGTAATATCGGGTCGCAACACTATGGCTACACCTTC. It specifies CASSNIGSQHYGYTF.